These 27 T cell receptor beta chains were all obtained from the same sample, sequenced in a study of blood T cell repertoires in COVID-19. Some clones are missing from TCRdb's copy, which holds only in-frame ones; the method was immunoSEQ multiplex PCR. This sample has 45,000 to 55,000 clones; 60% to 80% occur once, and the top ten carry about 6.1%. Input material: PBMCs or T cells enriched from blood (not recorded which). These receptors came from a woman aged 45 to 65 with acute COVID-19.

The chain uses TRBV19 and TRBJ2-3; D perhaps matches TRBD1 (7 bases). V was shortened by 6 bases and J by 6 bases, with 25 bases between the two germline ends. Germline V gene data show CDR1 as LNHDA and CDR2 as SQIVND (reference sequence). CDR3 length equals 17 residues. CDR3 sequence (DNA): TGTGCCAGTAGCCGGAAGGGGGACGGCAGGGGGACTGATACGCAGTATTTT. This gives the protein CASSRKGDGRGTDTQYF.

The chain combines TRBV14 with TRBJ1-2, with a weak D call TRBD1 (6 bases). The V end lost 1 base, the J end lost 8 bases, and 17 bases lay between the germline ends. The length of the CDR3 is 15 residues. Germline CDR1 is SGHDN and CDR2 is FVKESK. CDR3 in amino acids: CASSQVGGISSGYTF. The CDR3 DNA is TGTGCCAGCAGCCAAGTAGGGGGTATATCTAGCGGCTACACCTTC.

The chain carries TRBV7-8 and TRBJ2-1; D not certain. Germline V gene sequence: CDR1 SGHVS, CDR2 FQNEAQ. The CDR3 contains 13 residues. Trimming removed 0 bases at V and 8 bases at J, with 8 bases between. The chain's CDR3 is CASSLAGRDEQFF. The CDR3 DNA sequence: TGTGCCAGCAGCTTAGCCGGTCGAGATGAGCAGTTCTTC.

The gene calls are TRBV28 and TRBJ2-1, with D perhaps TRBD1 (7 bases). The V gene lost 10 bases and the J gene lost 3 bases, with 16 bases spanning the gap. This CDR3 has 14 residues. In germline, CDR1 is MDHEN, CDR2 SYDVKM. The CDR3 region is CATRRDSSYNEQFF. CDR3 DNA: TGTGCCACCCGGCGGGACAGTAGCTACAATGAGCAGTTCTTC.

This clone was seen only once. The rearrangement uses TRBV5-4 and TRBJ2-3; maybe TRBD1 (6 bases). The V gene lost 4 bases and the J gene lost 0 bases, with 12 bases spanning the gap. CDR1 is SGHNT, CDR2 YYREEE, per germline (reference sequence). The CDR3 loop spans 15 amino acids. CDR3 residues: CASSQGTQSTDTQYF. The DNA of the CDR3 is TGTGCCAGCAGCCAGGGGACCCAAAGCACAGATACGCAGTATTTT.

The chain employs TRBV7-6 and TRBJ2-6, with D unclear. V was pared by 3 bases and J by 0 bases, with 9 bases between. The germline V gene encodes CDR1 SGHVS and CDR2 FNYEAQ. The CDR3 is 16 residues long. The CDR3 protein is CASSLESSSGANVLTF. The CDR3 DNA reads TGTGCCAGCAGCTTGGAGTCCAGCTCTGGGGCCAACGTCCTGACTTTC.

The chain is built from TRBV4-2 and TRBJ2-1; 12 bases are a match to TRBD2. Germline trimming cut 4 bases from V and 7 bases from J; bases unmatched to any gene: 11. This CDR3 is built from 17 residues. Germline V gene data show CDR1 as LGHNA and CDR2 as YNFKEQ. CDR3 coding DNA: TGTGCCAGCAGCCGAACTAGCGGGGGGACCCCCGATAATGAGCAGTTCTTC. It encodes CASSRTSGGTPDNEQFF.

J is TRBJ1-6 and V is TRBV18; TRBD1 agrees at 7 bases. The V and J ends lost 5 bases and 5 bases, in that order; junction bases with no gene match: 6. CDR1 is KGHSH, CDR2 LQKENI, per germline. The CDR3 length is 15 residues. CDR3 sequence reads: CASSSQGQNNSPLHF. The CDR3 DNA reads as TGTGCCAGCTCATCCCAGGGACAGAATAATTCACCCCTCCACTTT.

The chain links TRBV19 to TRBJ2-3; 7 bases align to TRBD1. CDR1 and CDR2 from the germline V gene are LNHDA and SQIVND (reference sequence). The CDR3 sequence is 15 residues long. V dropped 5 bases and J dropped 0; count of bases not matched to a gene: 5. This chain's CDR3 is CASSVTGESTDTQYF. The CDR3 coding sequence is TGTGCCAGTAGTGTAACAGGGGAAAGCACAGATACGCAGTATTTT.

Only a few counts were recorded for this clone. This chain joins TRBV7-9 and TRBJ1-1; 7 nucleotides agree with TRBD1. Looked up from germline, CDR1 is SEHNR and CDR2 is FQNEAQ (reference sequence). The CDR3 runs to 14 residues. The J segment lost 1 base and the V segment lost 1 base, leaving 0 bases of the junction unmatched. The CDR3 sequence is CASSLGQGNTEAFF. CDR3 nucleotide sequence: TGTGCCAGCAGCTTAGGACAGGGGAACACTGAAGCTTTCTTT. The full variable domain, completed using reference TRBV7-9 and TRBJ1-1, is DTGVSQNPRHKITKRGQNVTFRCDPISEHNRLYWYRQTLGQGPEFLTYFQNEAQLEKSRLLSDRFSAERPKGSFSTLEIQRTEQGDSAMYLCASSLGQGNTEAFFGQGTRLTVV.

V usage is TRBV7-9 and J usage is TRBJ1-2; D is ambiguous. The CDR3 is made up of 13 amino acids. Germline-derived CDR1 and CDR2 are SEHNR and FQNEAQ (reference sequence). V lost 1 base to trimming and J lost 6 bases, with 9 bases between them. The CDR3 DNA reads TGTGCCAGCAGCTTAGAGCCCGGGGATGGCTACACCTTC. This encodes CASSLEPGDGYTF. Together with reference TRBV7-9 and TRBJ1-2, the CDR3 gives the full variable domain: DTGVSQNPRHKITKRGQNVTFRCDPISEHNRLYWYRQTLGQGPEFLTYFQNEAQLEKSRLLSDRFSAERPKGSFSTLEIQRTEQGDSAMYLCASSLEPGDGYTFGSGTRLTVV.

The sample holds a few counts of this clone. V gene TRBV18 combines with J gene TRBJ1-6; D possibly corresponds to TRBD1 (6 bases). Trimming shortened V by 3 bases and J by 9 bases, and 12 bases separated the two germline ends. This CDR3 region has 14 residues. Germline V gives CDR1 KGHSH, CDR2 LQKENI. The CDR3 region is CASSPGRGGSPLHF. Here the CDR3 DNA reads TGTGCCAGCTCACCGGGGAGGGGGGGTTCACCCCTCCACTTT. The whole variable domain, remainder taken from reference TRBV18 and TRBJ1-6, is NAGVMQNPRHLVRRRGQEARLRCSPMKGHSHVYWYRQLPEEGLKFMVYLQKENIIDESGMPKERFSAEFPKEGPSILRIQQVVRGDSAAYFCASSPGRGGSPLHFGNGTRLTVT.

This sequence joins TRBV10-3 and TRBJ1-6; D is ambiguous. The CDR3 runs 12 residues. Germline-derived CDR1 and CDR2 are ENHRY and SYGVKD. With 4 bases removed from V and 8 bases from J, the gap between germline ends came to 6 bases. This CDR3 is CAISAVDSPLHF. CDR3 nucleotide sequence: TGTGCCATCAGTGCGGTGGATTCACCCCTCCACTTT.

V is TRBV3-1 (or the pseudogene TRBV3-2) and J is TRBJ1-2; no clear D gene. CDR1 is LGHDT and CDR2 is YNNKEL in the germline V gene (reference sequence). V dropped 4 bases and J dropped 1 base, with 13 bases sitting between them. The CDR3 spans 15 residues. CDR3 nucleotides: TGTGCCAGCAGCCGGCGGGTTGGAGGTAACTATGGCTACACCTTC. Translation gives CASSRRVGGNYGYTF.

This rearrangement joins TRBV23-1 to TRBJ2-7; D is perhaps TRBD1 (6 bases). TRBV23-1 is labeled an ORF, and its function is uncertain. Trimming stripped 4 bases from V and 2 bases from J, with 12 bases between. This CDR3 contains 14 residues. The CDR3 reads CASSRRTETYEQYF. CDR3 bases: TGCGCCAGCAGTCGCCGGACAGAAACCTACGAGCAGTACTTC.

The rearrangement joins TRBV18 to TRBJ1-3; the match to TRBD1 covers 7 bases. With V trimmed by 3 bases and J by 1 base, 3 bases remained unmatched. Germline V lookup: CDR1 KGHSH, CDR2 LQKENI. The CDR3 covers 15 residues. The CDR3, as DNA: TGTGCCAGCTCACCCTCGACAGGGTCTGGAAACACCATATATTTT. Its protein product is CASSPSTGSGNTIYF.

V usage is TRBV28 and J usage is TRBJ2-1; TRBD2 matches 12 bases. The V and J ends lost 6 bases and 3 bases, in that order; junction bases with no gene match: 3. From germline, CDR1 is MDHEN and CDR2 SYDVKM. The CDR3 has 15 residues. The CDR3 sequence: CASSLLAGGYNEQFF. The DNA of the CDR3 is TGTGCCAGCAGCCTACTAGCGGGGGGCTACAATGAGCAGTTCTTC.

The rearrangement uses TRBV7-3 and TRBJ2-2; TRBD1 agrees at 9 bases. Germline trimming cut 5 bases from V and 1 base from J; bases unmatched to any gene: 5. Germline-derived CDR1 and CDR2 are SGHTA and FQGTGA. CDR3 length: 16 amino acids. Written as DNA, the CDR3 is TGTGCCAGCAGCCGTGGACAGGGGAAGAACACCGGGGAGCTGTTTTTT. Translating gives CASSRGQGKNTGELFF.

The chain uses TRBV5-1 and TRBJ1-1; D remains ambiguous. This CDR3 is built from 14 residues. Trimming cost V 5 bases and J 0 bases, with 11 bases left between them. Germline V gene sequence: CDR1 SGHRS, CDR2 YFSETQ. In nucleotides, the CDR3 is TGCGCCAGCAGGGCCCAGGTTGTGAACACTGAAGCTTTCTTT. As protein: CASRAQVVNTEAFF.

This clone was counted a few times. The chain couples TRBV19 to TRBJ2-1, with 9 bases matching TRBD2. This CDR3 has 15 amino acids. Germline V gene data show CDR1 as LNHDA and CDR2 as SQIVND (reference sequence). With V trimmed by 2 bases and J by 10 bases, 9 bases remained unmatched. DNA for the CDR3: TGTGCCAGTAGTATATCGGGCGGGGGGGCGGAAGAGCAGTTCTTC. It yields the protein CASSISGGGAEEQFF.

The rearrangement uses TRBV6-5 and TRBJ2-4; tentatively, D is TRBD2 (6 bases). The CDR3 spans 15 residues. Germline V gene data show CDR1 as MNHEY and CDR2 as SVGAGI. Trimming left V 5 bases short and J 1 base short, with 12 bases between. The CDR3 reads CASSISGGAKNIQYF. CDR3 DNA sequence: TGTGCCAGCAGTATTAGCGGAGGGGCCAAAAACATTCAGTACTTC.

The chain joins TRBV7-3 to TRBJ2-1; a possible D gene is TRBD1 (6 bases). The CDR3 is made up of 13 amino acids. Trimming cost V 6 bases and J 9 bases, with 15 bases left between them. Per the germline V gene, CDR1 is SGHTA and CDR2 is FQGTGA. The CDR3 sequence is CASRLQGSGEQFF. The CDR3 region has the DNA TGTGCCAGCAGGCTACAGGGCTCCGGTGAGCAGTTCTTC. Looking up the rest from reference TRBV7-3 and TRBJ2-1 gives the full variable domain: GAGVSQTPSNKVTEKGKYVELRCDPISGHTALYWYRQSLGQGPEFLIYFQGTGAADDSGLPNDRFFAVRPEGSVSTLKIQRTERGDSAVYLCASRLQGSGEQFFGPGTRLTVL.

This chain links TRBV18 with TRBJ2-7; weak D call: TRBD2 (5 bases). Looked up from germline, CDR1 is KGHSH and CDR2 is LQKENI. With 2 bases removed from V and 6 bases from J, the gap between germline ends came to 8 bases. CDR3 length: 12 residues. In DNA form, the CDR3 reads TGTGCCAGCTCACCATATGGAGGCGAGCAGTACTTC. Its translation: CASSPYGGEQYF.

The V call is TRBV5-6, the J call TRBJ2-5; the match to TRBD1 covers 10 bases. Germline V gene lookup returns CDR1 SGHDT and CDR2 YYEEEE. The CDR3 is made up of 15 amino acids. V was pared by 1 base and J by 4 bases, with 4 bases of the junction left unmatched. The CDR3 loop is CASSLIDRGRETQYF. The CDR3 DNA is TGTGCCAGCAGCTTGATTGACAGGGGGCGAGAGACCCAGTACTTC.

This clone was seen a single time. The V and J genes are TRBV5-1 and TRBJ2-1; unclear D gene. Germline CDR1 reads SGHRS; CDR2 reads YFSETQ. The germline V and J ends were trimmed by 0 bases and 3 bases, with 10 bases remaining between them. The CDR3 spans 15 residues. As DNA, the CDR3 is TGCGCCAGCAGCTTGGATGGGCAGGACTACAATGAGCAGTTCTTC. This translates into CASSLDGQDYNEQFF.

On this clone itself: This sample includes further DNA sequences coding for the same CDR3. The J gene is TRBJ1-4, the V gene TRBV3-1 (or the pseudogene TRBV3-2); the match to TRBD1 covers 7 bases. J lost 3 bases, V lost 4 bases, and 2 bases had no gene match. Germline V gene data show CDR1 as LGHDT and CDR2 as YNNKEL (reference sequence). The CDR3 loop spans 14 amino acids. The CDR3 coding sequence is TGTGCCAGCAGCCGGACAGGCTCTAATGAAAAACTGTTTTTT. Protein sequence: CASSRTGSNEKLFF.

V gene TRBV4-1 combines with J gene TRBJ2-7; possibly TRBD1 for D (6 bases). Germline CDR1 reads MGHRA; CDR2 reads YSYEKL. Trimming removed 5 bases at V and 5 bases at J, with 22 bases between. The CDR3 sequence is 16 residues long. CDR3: CASSETSGTSKDEQYF. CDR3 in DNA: TGCGCCAGCAGCGAAACTTCAGGGACATCCAAGGACGAGCAGTACTTC.